Below, 5 T cell receptor beta chains from the same sample are listed, as sequenced in a study of blood T cell repertoires in COVID-19. This table comes from immunoSEQ multiplex PCR, and its TCRdb copy is limited to in-frame clones, with some not included. The sample lists roughly 200,000 clones, 80% to 90% occurring once. Input material: peripheral blood. Receptors were obtained from a human donor with active or convalescent COVID-19. The donor label of this sample is uncertain.

The sample holds one count of this clone. This chain joins TRBV28 and TRBJ1-6, with 9 bases lining up with TRBD1. The germline gives CDR1 MDHEN, CDR2 SYDVKM. This CDR3 contains 14 residues. The V gene end was trimmed by 6 bases and the J gene end by 7 bases; junction bases not matched to a gene: 4. The CDR3 here is CASSPGTGNSPLHF. For the CDR3, the DNA is TGTGCCAGCAGCCCCGGGACAGGGAATTCACCCCTCCACTTT.

The CDR3 sequence is CASSLNRGRIAGANVLTF. In DNA form, the CDR3 reads TGTGCCAGCAGCTTAAACCGCGGGAGAATCGCTGGGGCCAACGTCCTGACTTTC. The rearrangement joins TRBV7-3 to TRBJ2-6; TRBD2 matches 7 bases. V shed 1 base, J shed 2 bases, and the junction held 8 bases outside the gene matches. The CDR3 contains 18 residues. The V gene's germline CDR1 is SGHTA and CDR2 FQGTGA.

The rearrangement links TRBV6-2 or TRBV6-3 to TRBJ2-2, with D perhaps TRBD1 (6 bases). Trimming shortened V by 5 bases and J by 2 bases, and 9 bases separated the two germline ends. The CDR3 totals 14 residues. CDR1 and CDR2 (germline): MNHEY, SVGEGT. The CDR3 DNA reads TGTGCCAGCAGTCAACAGGGAAACACCGGGGAGCTGTTTTTT. Its protein is CASSQQGNTGELFF.

This clone came up a few times. The chain combines TRBV5-4 with TRBJ2-7, with 10 bases fitting TRBD1. The V and J ends lost 4 bases and 6 bases, in that order; junction bases with no gene match: 7. This CDR3 spans 14 amino acids. Germline-derived CDR1 and CDR2 are SGHNT and YYREEE (reference sequence). The CDR3: CASSLGQGEGEQYF. The CDR3 DNA reads as TGTGCCAGCAGCCTCGGACAGGGGGAAGGCGAGCAGTACTTC.

About this clone itself: A read error may account for a junction end that differs from germline. The rearrangement uses TRBV30 and TRBJ1-2; tentative D call: TRBD1 (5 bases). CDR1 is GTSNPN, CDR2 SVGIG, per germline (reference sequence). The CDR3 sequence is 11 residues long. Written as DNA, the CDR3 is TGTGCCTCGGAGGGGAACTCTGGCTACACCTTC. It yields the protein CASEGNSGYTF.